The 9 T cell receptor beta chains in this list originate from one sample, sequenced in a study of CD8 T cells in ankylosing spondylitis. Each CDR3 protein is one row after TCRdb ran MiXCR on the 5' RACE reads. The sample has about 340,000 distinct CDR3 sequences, around 15% seen once. The specimen was blood, either unsorted or a sorted T cell fraction (not recorded which). These receptors were obtained from a male donor with ankylosing spondylitis or in good health (not recorded which).

This chain links TRBV25-1 with TRBJ2-5; TRBD1 matches 10 bases. Germline assignment: CDR1 MGHDK and CDR2 SYGVNS. Trimming at V came to 3 bases and at J to 2 bases, leaving 3 bases not matched to a gene. CDR3 length: 15 amino acids. The CDR3 loop is CASSDPGQGQETQYF. The DNA of the CDR3 is TGTGCCAGCAGTGACCCGGGACAGGGGCAAGAGACCCAGTACTTC.

The chain couples TRBV30 to TRBJ2-7; weak D call: TRBD1 (6 bases). V was pared by 8 bases and J by 2 bases, with 16 bases between. Germline lookup yields CDR1 GTSNPN and CDR2 SVGIG (reference sequence). The CDR3 runs 13 residues. CDR3 coding DNA: TGTGCCAAAAGACAGGAGAACACCTACGAGCAGTACTTC. Residues: CAKRQENTYEQYF.

This clonotype was seen more than once but under ten times. V and J are TRBV5-1 and TRBJ2-7, with D unresolved. CDR1 is SGHRS and CDR2 is YFSETQ in the germline V gene. This CDR3 spans 13 amino acids. Between the trimmed V and J ends, which lost 0 bases and 5 bases, there was a span of 9 bases. This CDR3 reads CASSLGLTHEQYF. The CDR3 coding sequence is TGCGCCAGCAGCTTGGGCCTAACCCACGAGCAGTACTTC.

The gene calls are TRBV5-6 and TRBJ2-5; no clear D gene. The germline V gene encodes CDR1 SGHDT and CDR2 YYEEEE. V dropped 2 bases and J dropped 1 base, with 6 bases sitting between them. The CDR3 consists of 13 residues. CDR3 coding DNA: TGTGCCAGCAGCTTTGGCTTCCAAGAGACCCAGTACTTC. It translates to CASSFGFQETQYF. Using reference TRBV5-6 and TRBJ2-5 for the parts outside the CDR3, the full variable domain is DAGVTQSPTHLIKTRGQQVTLRCSPKSGHDTVSWYQQALGQGPQFIFQYYEEEERQRGNFPDRFSGHQFPNYSSELNVNALLLGDSALYLCASSFGFQETQYFGPGTRLLVL.

This clonotype occurred a few times. The V and J genes are TRBV6-6 and TRBJ1-1; D ambiguous. CDR3 length: 11 amino acids. CDR1 is MNHNY, CDR2 SVGAGI, per germline (reference sequence). V dropped 8 bases and J dropped 7 bases, with 11 bases sitting between them. The CDR3 DNA sequence: TGTGCCAGCGCGGCCGGAGGTGAAGCTTTCTTT. Translated, it gives CASAAGGEAFF.

This clonotype was picked up a small number of times. The chain recombines TRBV5-1 with TRBJ2-1; D is unclear. Per the germline V gene, CDR1 is SGHRS and CDR2 is YFSETQ. The V gene lost 0 bases and the J gene lost 0 bases, with 10 bases spanning the gap. This CDR3 has 16 amino acids. As DNA, the CDR3 is TGCGCCAGCAGCTTGGCGGCGGCATCCTCCTACAATGAGCAGTTCTTC. Its protein is CASSLAAASSYNEQFF.

This clonotype turned up a few times. The V and J genes are TRBV20-1 and TRBJ2-2; no clear D gene. CDR1 and CDR2 (germline): DFQATT, SNEGSKA (reference sequence). V shed 1 base and J shed 13 bases, with 22 bases lying between them. There are 15 residues in the CDR3. CDR3 sequence (DNA): TGCAGTGCTAGAGTACCTTCTACCACCGAGCCGCGGCTGTTTTTT. It translates to CSARVPSTTEPRLFF.

V and J are TRBV5-1 and TRBJ1-2; D is uncertain. Germline CDR1 is SGHRS and CDR2 is YFSETQ. The CDR3 extends over 13 amino acids. V was trimmed by 5 bases and J by 0 bases, leaving 8 bases between them. Here the CDR3 DNA reads TGCGCCAGCAGACTAGGAACTAACTATGGCTACACCTTC. Amino acid sequence: CASRLGTNYGYTF. Full variable domain (missing parts from reference TRBV5-1 and TRBJ1-2): KAGVTQTPRYLIKTRGQQVTLSCSPISGHRSVSWYQQTPGQGLQFLFEYFSETQRNKGNFPGRFSGRQFSNSRSEMNVSTLELGDSALYLCASRLGTNYGYTFGSGTRLTVV.

This clonotype was counted between two and nine times. The V and J genes are TRBV5-1 and TRBJ2-1; 10 positions match TRBD2. The CDR3 has 17 residues. Germline V lookup: CDR1 SGHRS, CDR2 YFSETQ. V trimming: 0 bases; J trimming: 5 bases; junction bases outside the gene matches: 8. CDR3 sequence: CASSLGRGLAGDNEQFF. Here the CDR3 DNA reads TGCGCCAGCAGCTTGGGCCGTGGGCTAGCGGGAGACAATGAGCAGTTCTTC.